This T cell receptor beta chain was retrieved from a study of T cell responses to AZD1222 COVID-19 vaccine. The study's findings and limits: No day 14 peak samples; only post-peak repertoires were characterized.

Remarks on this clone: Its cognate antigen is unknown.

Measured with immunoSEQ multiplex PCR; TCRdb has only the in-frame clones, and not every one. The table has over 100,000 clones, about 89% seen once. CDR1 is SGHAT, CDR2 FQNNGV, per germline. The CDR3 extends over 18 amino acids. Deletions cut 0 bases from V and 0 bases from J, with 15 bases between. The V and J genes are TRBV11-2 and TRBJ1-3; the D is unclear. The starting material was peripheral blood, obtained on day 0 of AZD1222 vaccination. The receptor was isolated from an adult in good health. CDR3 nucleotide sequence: TGTGCCAGCAGCTTAGATCTGGGCACCAAGAGCTCTGGAAACACCATATATTTT. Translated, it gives CASSLDLGTKSSGNTIYF.